The rows below give T cell receptor beta chains drawn from one sample of a study of neurological immune-mediated disorders. TCRdb reprocessed the 5' RACE reads via MiXCR and lists one record per CDR3 protein. Among approximately 70,000 distinct CDR3 sequences listed, 3% to 5% were seen once. The sequenced material came from PBMCs. These receptor sequences come from a man aged 25 to 45 with multiple sclerosis. Each CDR3 is given with its conserved first and last residue. Fields, in order: CDR3 length, D gene, clone size, J gene, V gene, CDR3 protein, CDR3 DNA. D genes are given only for firm matches. Clone sizes are given selectively: once, few, many, or a class where the clone is expanded.

length: 15
D: TRBD1
size: NA
J: TRBJ1-5
V: TRBV6-6
CDR3: CASSYSPGGGQPQNF
DNA: TGTGCCAGCAGTTACTCCCCAGGGGGAGGCCAGCCCCAGAATTTT

length: 16
D: NA
size: many
J: TRBJ2-7
V: TRBV5-5
CDR3: CASSPSRDGGAYEQYF
DNA: TGTGCCAGCAGCCCGTCCCGGGACGGAGGGGCCTACGAGCAGTACTTC

length: 15
D: NA
size: many
J: TRBJ2-7
V: TRBV13
CDR3: CASSSGPWSSYEQYF
DNA: TGTGCCAGCAGCTCCGGACCTTGGAGCTCCTACGAGCAGTACTTC

length: 14
D: NA
size: NA
J: TRBJ1-6
V: TRBV20-1
CDR3: CSAEKPGDNSPLNF
DNA: TGCAGTGCCGAAAAACCGGGAGATAATTCACCCCTCAACTTT

length: 17
D: TRBD2
size: many
J: TRBJ2-2
V: TRBV29-1
CDR3: CSVIPGLAGGNTGELFF
DNA: TGCAGCGTTATCCCGGGACTAGCGGGGGGAAACACCGGGGAGCTGTTTTTT

length: 13
D: NA
size: many
J: TRBJ2-4
V: TRBV20-1
CDR3: CSARTGRENIQYF
DNA: TGCAGTGCTAGAACTGGACGGGAAAACATTCAGTACTTC

length: 13
D: NA
size: many
J: TRBJ2-7
V: TRBV20-1
CDR3: CSARPGRDYEQYF
DNA: TGCAGTGCTCGACCGGGACGGGACTACGAGCAGTACTTC

length: 18
D: TRBD2
size: NA
J: TRBJ2-7
V: TRBV20-1
CDR3: CSARAPGLAGGFSYEQYF
DNA: TGCAGTGCTAGAGCCCCGGGACTAGCGGGGGGCTTCTCCTACGAGCAGTACTTC

length: 14
D: NA
size: many
J: TRBJ2-4
V: TRBV15
CDR3: CASPGRRAKNIQYF
DNA: TGTGCCTCACCGGGACGTCGAGCCAAAAACATTCAGTACTTC

length: 14
D: NA
size: many
J: TRBJ1-6
V: TRBV19
CDR3: CASSFEFGNSPLHF
DNA: TGTGCCAGTAGTTTTGAATTTGGGAATTCACCCCTCCACTTT

length: 14
D: NA
size: many
J: TRBJ1-2
V: TRBV20-1
CDR3: CSARWGGGRYGYTF
DNA: TGCAGTGCTAGGTGGGGAGGAGGACGCTATGGCTACACCTTC

length: 16
D: NA
size: many
J: TRBJ2-7
V: TRBV5-6
CDR3: CASSPPLAKRIHEQYF
DNA: TGTGCCAGCAGCCCTCCTTTGGCTAAGAGGATCCACGAGCAGTACTTC

length: 14
D: TRBD1
size: many
J: TRBJ2-1
V: TRBV5-1
CDR3: CASSLGTGGYEQFF
DNA: TGCGCCAGCAGCCTCGGGACAGGGGGCTATGAGCAGTTCTTC

length: 14
D: NA
size: once
J: TRBJ1-4
V: TRBV7-2
CDR3: CASSFVADYEKLFF
DNA: TGTGCCAGCAGCTTCGTGGCCGATTATGAAAAACTGTTTTTT

length: 16
D: NA
size: many
J: TRBJ2-3
V: TRBV7-9
CDR3: CASSTTSGFRTDTQYF
DNA: TGTGCCAGCAGCACGACCTCGGGGTTTAGGACAGATACGCAGTATTTT

length: 13
D: NA
size: many
J: TRBJ2-7
V: TRBV15
CDR3: CATSRDVGEGQYF
DNA: TGTGCCACCAGCAGAGATGTGGGGGAAGGGCAGTACTTC

length: 14
D: NA
size: many
J: TRBJ1-1
V: TRBV25-1
CDR3: CASSEWRGGTEAFF
DNA: TGTGCCAGCAGTGAATGGAGGGGAGGGACTGAAGCTTTCTTT

length: 13
D: NA
size: many
J: TRBJ2-7
V: TRBV5-1
CDR3: CASSRGDNYEQYF
DNA: TGCGCCAGCAGCCGGGGGGACAACTACGAGCAGTACTTC

length: 12
D: NA
size: many
J: TRBJ2-1
V: TRBV19
CDR3: CASSEPYNEQFF
DNA: TGTGCCAGTAGCGAGCCTTACAATGAGCAGTTCTTC

length: 14
D: NA
size: many
J: TRBJ2-7
V: TRBV12-3/TRBV12-4
CDR3: CASSLGLTGYEQYF
DNA: TGTGCCAGCAGTTTGGGGCTAACTGGGTACGAGCAGTACTTC

length: 13
D: NA
size: NA
J: TRBJ1-6
V: TRBV15
CDR3: CASRGTYNSPLNF
DNA: TGTGCCTCCCGAGGCACCTATAATTCACCCCTCAACTTT

length: 16
D: TRBD2
size: many
J: TRBJ2-1
V: TRBV20-1
CDR3: CSARDPLAGGYNEQFF
DNA: TGCAGTGCTAGAGATCCCCTAGCGGGGGGCTACAATGAGCAGTTCTTC

length: 14
D: TRBD1
size: many
J: TRBJ1-2
V: TRBV5-5
CDR3: CASSLGQGAFGYTF
DNA: TGTGCCAGCAGCTTGGGACAGGGGGCGTTCGGCTACACCTTC

length: 13
D: NA
size: many
J: TRBJ2-7
V: TRBV3-1
CDR3: CASSLGGGYEQYF
DNA: TGTGCCAGCAGCTTAGGGGGGGGCTACGAGCAGTACTTC

length: 16
D: TRBD2
size: many
J: TRBJ2-1
V: TRBV25-1
CDR3: CASSRSGGGAVNEQFF
DNA: TGTGCCAGCAGCCGATCCGGCGGGGGGGCCGTGAATGAGCAGTTCTTC

length: 12
D: TRBD1
size: many
J: TRBJ1-2
V: TRBV30
CDR3: CAGGGQTYGYTF
DNA: TGTGCGGGTGGGGGACAGACCTATGGCTACACCTTC

length: 14
D: TRBD1
size: many
J: TRBJ2-2
V: TRBV20-1
CDR3: CSARDSANTGELFF
DNA: TGCAGTGCCAGGGACAGCGCGAACACCGGGGAGCTGTTTTTT

length: 13
D: NA
size: many
J: TRBJ1-2
V: TRBV7-2
CDR3: CASSLNIIYGYTF
DNA: TGTGCCAGCAGCTTAAATATTATCTATGGCTACACCTTC

length: 16
D: TRBD1
size: many
J: TRBJ1-2
V: TRBV6-6
CDR3: CASRRGQGAPNYGYTF
DNA: TGTGCCAGCAGAAGAGGACAGGGGGCGCCTAACTATGGCTACACCTTC

length: 12
D: NA
size: many
J: TRBJ2-5
V: TRBV7-9
CDR3: CASSLPLGTQYF
DNA: TGTGCCAGCAGCCTTCCCTTAGGTACCCAGTACTTC

length: 16
D: NA
size: many
J: TRBJ2-2
V: TRBV5-1
CDR3: CASSTDNLLNTGELFF
DNA: TGCGCCAGCAGCACCGACAACCTACTAAACACCGGGGAGCTGTTTTTT

length: 16
D: TRBD2
size: many
J: TRBJ2-1
V: TRBV29-1
CDR3: CSVQIPSGGDYNEQFF
DNA: TGCAGCGTTCAGATTCCTAGCGGGGGAGATTACAATGAGCAGTTCTTC

length: 15
D: NA
size: many
J: TRBJ1-2
V: TRBV7-2
CDR3: CASSLASLGASGYTF
DNA: TGTGCCAGCAGCTTAGCGAGTTTGGGGGCGTCTGGCTACACCTTC

length: 15
D: TRBD1
size: many
J: TRBJ1-2
V: TRBV5-1
CDR3: CASSPGGQGARGYTF
DNA: TGCGCCAGCAGCCCGGGCGGACAGGGGGCGCGAGGCTACACCTTC

length: 15
D: NA
size: many
J: TRBJ2-2
V: TRBV6-5
CDR3: CASSYSRGVAGELFF
DNA: TGTGCCAGCAGTTACTCGAGGGGGGTCGCCGGGGAGCTGTTTTTT

length: 17
D: NA
size: many
J: TRBJ2-2
V: TRBV5-1
CDR3: CASSHPRAFANTGELFF
DNA: TGCGCCAGCAGCCACCCAAGGGCGTTCGCGAACACCGGGGAGCTGTTTTTT

length: 15
D: TRBD1
size: many
J: TRBJ1-1
V: TRBV7-2
CDR3: CASSFVGTGGTEAFF
DNA: TGTGCCAGCAGCTTCGTAGGGACAGGGGGCACTGAAGCTTTCTTT

length: 13
D: TRBD1
size: few
J: TRBJ2-3
V: TRBV20-1
CDR3: CSAMTGATDTQYF
DNA: TGCAGTGCGATGACAGGGGCAACAGATACGCAGTATTTT

length: 15
D: TRBD1
size: many
J: TRBJ2-1
V: TRBV6-4
CDR3: CASRPGTGGDDEQFF
DNA: TGTGCCAGCAGACCTGGGACAGGGGGGGACGATGAGCAGTTCTTC

length: 14
D: NA
size: NA
J: TRBJ2-1
V: TRBV5-1
CDR3: CASSLGQGRNEQFF
DNA: TGCGCCAGCAGCTTGGGGCAGGGTCGGAATGAGCAGTTCTTC

length: 14
D: TRBD1
size: many
J: TRBJ2-7
V: TRBV5-1
CDR3: CASRGQGKVYEQYF
DNA: TGCGCCAGCAGGGGACAGGGAAAAGTCTACGAGCAGTACTTC

length: 16
D: NA
size: many
J: TRBJ2-5
V: TRBV6-6
CDR3: CASSYLKGGSQETQYF
DNA: TGTGCCAGCAGTTACCTTAAGGGGGGTTCCCAAGAGACCCAGTACTTC

length: 15
D: TRBD2
size: few
J: TRBJ2-1
V: TRBV20-1
CDR3: CSGVELAGVGNEQFF
DNA: TGCAGTGGGGTGGAGCTAGCGGGGGTGGGCAATGAGCAGTTCTTC

length: 15
D: NA
size: many
J: TRBJ2-1
V: TRBV7-2
CDR3: CASSSGPGTYNEQFF
DNA: TGTGCCAGCAGCTCGGGACCGGGGACCTACAATGAGCAGTTCTTC

length: 17
D: TRBD2
size: many
J: TRBJ2-7
V: TRBV20-1
CDR3: CSAPGLAISGLSYEQYF
DNA: TGCAGTGCCCCGGGACTAGCGATTTCGGGTTTGTCCTACGAGCAGTACTTC

length: 15
D: TRBD1
size: many
J: TRBJ1-1
V: TRBV7-9
CDR3: CASSLGQGEGTEAFF
DNA: TGTGCCAGCAGCTTAGGACAGGGGGAGGGCACTGAAGCTTTCTTT

length: 16
D: NA
size: many
J: TRBJ1-3
V: TRBV5-6
CDR3: CASSLTVGVTGNTIYF
DNA: TGTGCCAGCAGCCTTACTGTGGGGGTAACTGGAAACACCATATATTTT

length: 11
D: NA
size: many
J: TRBJ1-3
V: TRBV10-2
CDR3: CASSDGNTIYF
DNA: TGCGCCAGCTCGGATGGAAACACCATATATTTT

length: 16
D: NA
size: NA
J: TRBJ2-7
V: TRBV5-1
CDR3: CASSLEPGRNPYEQYF
DNA: TGCGCCAGCAGCTTGGAACCGGGACGGAACCCCTACGAGCAGTACTTC

length: 15
D: TRBD1
size: NA
J: TRBJ2-7
V: TRBV20-1
CDR3: CSASWPGQYRYEQYF
DNA: TGCAGTGCTAGCTGGCCGGGACAGTACCGATACGAGCAGTACTTC

length: 11
D: NA
size: NA
J: TRBJ2-7
V: TRBV29-1
CDR3: CSVRHNYEQYF
DNA: TGCAGCGTACGGCACAACTACGAGCAGTACTTC

length: 15
D: NA
size: many
J: TRBJ2-3
V: TRBV20-1
CDR3: CSASSVREPTDTQYF
DNA: TGCAGTGCTAGCTCGGTCAGGGAACCCACAGATACGCAGTATTTT

length: 14
D: NA
size: many
J: TRBJ2-7
V: TRBV18
CDR3: CASSPPGYEYEQYF
DNA: TGTGCCAGCTCACCCCCAGGGTATGAGTACGAGCAGTACTTC